These T cell receptor beta chains were read from a single sample in a study of blood T cell repertoires in COVID-19. Only in-frame clones appear in the TCRdb table, and some are missing; sequencing was by immunoSEQ multiplex PCR. The table has tens of thousands of clones, roughly 88% seen once. Material: peripheral blood. These receptors all stem from an elderly man with active or convalescent COVID-19. Both conserved end residues are part of each CDR3. The D gene is left open where the match is weak. Clone sizes are given selectively: once, few, many, or a class where the clone is expanded.

d_call: TRBD1
clone_size: NA
j_call: TRBJ1-2
v_call: TRBV4-2
cdr3_nt: TGTGCCAGCAGCCAGCTCGGACAGGTCGGCTACACCTTC
cdr3_aa: CASSQLGQVGYTF

d_call: NA
clone_size: NA
j_call: TRBJ2-3
v_call: TRBV19
cdr3_nt: TGTGCCAGTAGTTTGGGAGCTAGCACAGATACGCAGTATTTT
cdr3_aa: CASSLGASTDTQYF

d_call: NA
clone_size: NA
j_call: TRBJ1-5
v_call: TRBV12-5
cdr3_nt: TGTGCTAGTGGTTTGGCCCTTAGCAATCAGCCCCAGCATTTT
cdr3_aa: CASGLALSNQPQHF

d_call: TRBD1
clone_size: NA
j_call: TRBJ2-5
v_call: TRBV19
cdr3_nt: TGTGCCAGTAGGCAACCGGGACAGGGGTGGGAGACCCAGTACTTC
cdr3_aa: CASRQPGQGWETQYF

d_call: TRBD2
clone_size: NA
j_call: TRBJ2-7
v_call: TRBV10-3
cdr3_nt: TGTGCCATCACTGCGGGACTAGCGGCTACCTACGAGCAGTACTTC
cdr3_aa: CAITAGLAATYEQYF

d_call: NA
clone_size: NA
j_call: TRBJ2-2
v_call: TRBV5-1
cdr3_nt: TGCGCCAGCAGCTTGCAGGGGAGGGACACCGGGGAGCTGTTTTTT
cdr3_aa: CASSLQGRDTGELFF

d_call: NA
clone_size: NA
j_call: TRBJ2-3
v_call: TRBV4-2
cdr3_nt: TGTGCCAGCGCACGAGAGGGGGGGATCGGCACAGATACGCAGTATTTT
cdr3_aa: CASAREGGIGTDTQYF

d_call: TRBD1
clone_size: NA
j_call: TRBJ2-5
v_call: TRBV3-1/TRBV3-2
cdr3_nt: TGTGCCAGCCGGGACAGGGGGGAGACCCAGTACTTC
cdr3_aa: CASRDRGETQYF

d_call: TRBD1
clone_size: few
j_call: TRBJ1-2
v_call: TRBV27
cdr3_nt: TGTGCCAGCAGTTTGGCCGGGACAGTGATCTATGGCTACACCTTC
cdr3_aa: CASSLAGTVIYGYTF

d_call: NA
clone_size: NA
j_call: TRBJ2-7
v_call: TRBV11-2
cdr3_nt: TGTGCCAGCAGCTTAGGGAGGGACCCGAGCTCCTACGAGCAGTACTTC
cdr3_aa: CASSLGRDPSSYEQYF

d_call: TRBD1
clone_size: NA
j_call: TRBJ1-5
v_call: TRBV28
cdr3_nt: TGTGCCAGCAGCACACCGACAGGGGTCGGTAATCAGCCCCAGCATTTT
cdr3_aa: CASSTPTGVGNQPQHF

d_call: TRBD1
clone_size: NA
j_call: TRBJ2-5
v_call: TRBV18
cdr3_nt: TGTGCCAGCTCAGAGACCACGGAAGGGGGCCTCGAGACCCAGTACTTC
cdr3_aa: CASSETTEGGLETQYF

d_call: TRBD1
clone_size: NA
j_call: TRBJ2-2
v_call: TRBV28
cdr3_nt: TGTGCCAGCAGTGACGCCAGGGGGCTTACCACCGGGGAGCTGTTTTTT
cdr3_aa: CASSDARGLTTGELFF

d_call: NA
clone_size: NA
j_call: TRBJ1-4
v_call: TRBV5-1
cdr3_nt: TGCGCCAGCAGCTTGGACACGGGTGTTGGAGAAAAACTGTTTTTT
cdr3_aa: CASSLDTGVGEKLFF

d_call: TRBD1
clone_size: NA
j_call: TRBJ1-1
v_call: TRBV10-1
cdr3_nt: TGCGCCAGCAGTTCGGACAGGGCCACTGAAGCTTTCTTT
cdr3_aa: CASSSDRATEAFF

d_call: NA
clone_size: NA
j_call: TRBJ1-2
v_call: TRBV5-1
cdr3_nt: TGCGCCAGCAGCCTCCGGACGGAGGGGTCGGACGGCTACACCTTC
cdr3_aa: CASSLRTEGSDGYTF

d_call: NA
clone_size: NA
j_call: TRBJ2-4
v_call: TRBV29-1
cdr3_nt: TGCAGCGTCCAGCGCGGGCTTGCGAACATTCAGTACTTC
cdr3_aa: CSVQRGLANIQYF

d_call: TRBD1
clone_size: NA
j_call: TRBJ1-2
v_call: TRBV5-3
cdr3_nt: TGTGCCAGAAGCTTGGCGGGACAGGGGACTAACTATGGCTACACCTTC
cdr3_aa: CARSLAGQGTNYGYTF

d_call: TRBD1
clone_size: NA
j_call: TRBJ2-1
v_call: TRBV6-5
cdr3_nt: TGTGCCAGCAGCCCGGACAGGGACCCCTACAATGAGCAGTTCTTC
cdr3_aa: CASSPDRDPYNEQFF

d_call: TRBD2
clone_size: NA
j_call: TRBJ2-1
v_call: TRBV10-1
cdr3_nt: TGCGCCAGCAGTCTAGCGGGAAGCTCCTACAATGAGCAGTTCTTC
cdr3_aa: CASSLAGSSYNEQFF

d_call: TRBD1
clone_size: NA
j_call: TRBJ1-2
v_call: TRBV5-1
cdr3_nt: TGCGCCAGCAGCGGGGGGGGACAGGGCGCTGGCTACACCTTC
cdr3_aa: CASSGGGQGAGYTF

d_call: TRBD2
clone_size: NA
j_call: TRBJ2-7
v_call: TRBV4-3
cdr3_nt: TGCGCCAGCAGCCAAGCTAGGACTAGTGGGTCCTACGAGCAGTACTTC
cdr3_aa: CASSQARTSGSYEQYF

d_call: TRBD1
clone_size: NA
j_call: TRBJ2-7
v_call: TRBV6-5
cdr3_nt: TGTGCCAGCAGTAGCCGGGACAGGGGCATCTACGAGCAGTACTTC
cdr3_aa: CASSSRDRGIYEQYF

d_call: NA
clone_size: NA
j_call: TRBJ2-2
v_call: TRBV6-6
cdr3_nt: TGTGCCAGCAGCTCTGTCACGGCGGTCACCGGGGAGCTGTTTTTT
cdr3_aa: CASSSVTAVTGELFF

d_call: NA
clone_size: NA
j_call: TRBJ2-1
v_call: TRBV7-2
cdr3_nt: TGTGCCAGCAACAAAGAGGGCAGTGGTGAGCAGTTCTTC
cdr3_aa: CASNKEGSGEQFF

d_call: NA
clone_size: NA
j_call: TRBJ1-6
v_call: TRBV6-5
cdr3_nt: TGTGCCAGCAGTACCACAGGGACGCCTAATTCACCCCTCCACTTT
cdr3_aa: CASSTTGTPNSPLHF

d_call: TRBD1
clone_size: NA
j_call: TRBJ2-7
v_call: TRBV3-1/TRBV3-2
cdr3_nt: TGTGCCAGCAGCCAATACAGGGGGCTAGTGTACGAGCAGTACTTC
cdr3_aa: CASSQYRGLVYEQYF

d_call: NA
clone_size: once
j_call: TRBJ2-1
v_call: TRBV4-3
cdr3_nt: TGCGCCAGCAGCCCAATGGAGGGGTCCTACAATGAGCAGTTCTTC
cdr3_aa: CASSPMEGSYNEQFF

d_call: NA
clone_size: once
j_call: TRBJ2-5
v_call: TRBV19
cdr3_nt: TGTGCCACAGGCCGAGAGACCCAGTACTTC
cdr3_aa: CATGRETQYF

d_call: TRBD2
clone_size: NA
j_call: TRBJ2-3
v_call: TRBV7-8
cdr3_nt: TGTGCCAGCAGCCCGGGGGGAAGGTTGGCAGATACGCAGTATTTT
cdr3_aa: CASSPGGRLADTQYF

d_call: NA
clone_size: NA
j_call: TRBJ1-6
v_call: TRBV7-8
cdr3_nt: TGTGCCAGCAGCTTAGCGGCAGATTATAATTCACCCCTCCACTTT
cdr3_aa: CASSLAADYNSPLHF

d_call: NA
clone_size: NA
j_call: TRBJ1-2
v_call: TRBV7-5
cdr3_nt: TGTGCCAGAAGCTTGGGTCTTCAATATTGGAGCACTAACTATGGCTACACCTTC
cdr3_aa: CARSLGLQYWSTNYGYTF

d_call: NA
clone_size: NA
j_call: TRBJ1-1
v_call: TRBV5-8
cdr3_nt: TGTGCCAGCAGCGCCGAGGGGGGGACGAACACTGAAGCTTTCTTT
cdr3_aa: CASSAEGGTNTEAFF

d_call: TRBD2
clone_size: NA
j_call: TRBJ2-7
v_call: TRBV6-2/TRBV6-3
cdr3_nt: TGTGCCAGCAGCCGATTGCCTAGCGGGATCTCCTACGAGCAGTACTTC
cdr3_aa: CASSRLPSGISYEQYF

d_call: TRBD1
clone_size: medium-sized
j_call: TRBJ1-2
v_call: TRBV5-1
cdr3_nt: TGCGCCAGCAGCGAGGACAGGGGCTTCTATGGCTACACCTTC
cdr3_aa: CASSEDRGFYGYTF

d_call: TRBD1
clone_size: few
j_call: TRBJ1-2
v_call: TRBV6-6
cdr3_nt: TGTGCCAGCAGTTCCTCGGACAGGAGGGGGAATAGCGGCTACACCTTC
cdr3_aa: CASSSSDRRGNSGYTF

d_call: NA
clone_size: NA
j_call: TRBJ2-7
v_call: TRBV5-6
cdr3_nt: TGTGCCAGCAGCCCAATACCTGGGAGCTACGAGCAGTACTTC
cdr3_aa: CASSPIPGSYEQYF

d_call: TRBD2
clone_size: NA
j_call: TRBJ2-3
v_call: TRBV7-2
cdr3_nt: TGTGCCAGCAGCTTGACTAGCGGGAGTGCAGATACGCAGTATTTT
cdr3_aa: CASSLTSGSADTQYF

d_call: NA
clone_size: NA
j_call: TRBJ2-3
v_call: TRBV6-5
cdr3_nt: TGTGCCAGCAGTTTGGTATGGCTAGGAGGCACAGATACGCAGTATTTT
cdr3_aa: CASSLVWLGGTDTQYF

d_call: NA
clone_size: NA
j_call: TRBJ1-2
v_call: TRBV12-3/TRBV12-4
cdr3_nt: TGTGCCAGCAGTTGGTCGATAGAGAATGGCTACACCTTC
cdr3_aa: CASSWSIENGYTF

d_call: TRBD1
clone_size: NA
j_call: TRBJ2-7
v_call: TRBV2
cdr3_nt: TGTGCCAGCAGTGATATGGGACAGGTCTCCTACGAGCAGTACTTC
cdr3_aa: CASSDMGQVSYEQYF

d_call: TRBD1
clone_size: NA
j_call: TRBJ2-7
v_call: TRBV25-1
cdr3_nt: TGTGCCAGCAGTCGGCGACAGGGCAGTCAGGAGCAGTACTTC
cdr3_aa: CASSRRQGSQEQYF

d_call: NA
clone_size: NA
j_call: TRBJ2-1
v_call: TRBV6-2/TRBV6-3
cdr3_nt: TGTGCCAGCAGTTTCGTAGTAGCATACAATGAGCAGTTCTTC
cdr3_aa: CASSFVVAYNEQFF

d_call: TRBD1
clone_size: NA
j_call: TRBJ2-2
v_call: TRBV3-1/TRBV3-2
cdr3_nt: TGTGCCAGCAGCCGACCCGGGACAGGGGTCACCGGGGAGCTGTTTTTT
cdr3_aa: CASSRPGTGVTGELFF

d_call: NA
clone_size: NA
j_call: TRBJ2-3
v_call: TRBV4-1
cdr3_nt: TGCGCCAGCAGCCAAGGCCGGGGTGATACGCAGTATTTT
cdr3_aa: CASSQGRGDTQYF

d_call: NA
clone_size: NA
j_call: TRBJ1-1
v_call: TRBV29-1
cdr3_nt: TGCAGCGTTGCTCCCTCGGGAGGCACTGAAGCTTTCTTT
cdr3_aa: CSVAPSGGTEAFF

d_call: TRBD2
clone_size: NA
j_call: TRBJ2-3
v_call: TRBV7-9
cdr3_nt: TGTGCCAGCAGCTTAGACGTAGCGGGGGGAACAGATACGCAGTATTTT
cdr3_aa: CASSLDVAGGTDTQYF

d_call: TRBD2
clone_size: NA
j_call: TRBJ2-1
v_call: TRBV7-2
cdr3_nt: TGTGCCAGCAGCTTACGAATAGCGGGAGGTCACAATGAGCAGTTCTTC
cdr3_aa: CASSLRIAGGHNEQFF

d_call: TRBD1
clone_size: NA
j_call: TRBJ1-1
v_call: TRBV5-8
cdr3_nt: TGTGCCAGCATCTTTTCAGGGGGGACTGAAGCTTTCTTT
cdr3_aa: CASIFSGGTEAFF

d_call: NA
clone_size: few
j_call: TRBJ2-7
v_call: TRBV14
cdr3_nt: TGTGCCAGCAGGTCAGGCGGACACAATTACGAGCAGTACTTC
cdr3_aa: CASRSGGHNYEQYF

d_call: NA
clone_size: NA
j_call: TRBJ2-7
v_call: TRBV7-2
cdr3_nt: TGTGCCAGCAGCGCCCCGCCCGGGACAATGGCTTACGAGCAGTACTTC
cdr3_aa: CASSAPPGTMAYEQYF

d_call: TRBD1
clone_size: NA
j_call: TRBJ2-3
v_call: TRBV28
cdr3_nt: TGTGCCAGCAGTTCCCCGGGACAGGGGGCAAATACGCAGTATTTT
cdr3_aa: CASSSPGQGANTQYF

d_call: TRBD1
clone_size: once
j_call: TRBJ1-3
v_call: TRBV9
cdr3_nt: TGTGCCAGCAGCGGCTCCGGGACAGGGTACGGAAACACCATATATTTT
cdr3_aa: CASSGSGTGYGNTIYF

d_call: TRBD1
clone_size: NA
j_call: TRBJ2-7
v_call: TRBV2
cdr3_nt: TGTGCCACTCAGATCGGGACAGGCACCTACGAGCAGTACTTC
cdr3_aa: CATQIGTGTYEQYF